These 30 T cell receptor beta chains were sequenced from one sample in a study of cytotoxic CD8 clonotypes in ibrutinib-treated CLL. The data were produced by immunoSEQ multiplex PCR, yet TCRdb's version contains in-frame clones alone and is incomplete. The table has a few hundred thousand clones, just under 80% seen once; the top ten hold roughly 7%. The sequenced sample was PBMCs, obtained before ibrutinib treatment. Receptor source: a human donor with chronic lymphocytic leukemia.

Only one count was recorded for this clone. CDR3 loop: CASSSDRVTGELFF. In DNA form, the CDR3 reads TGTGCCAGCAGCTCGGACAGGGTCACCGGGGAGCTGTTTTTT. The chain is built from TRBV7-7 and TRBJ2-2, with TRBD1 matching over 8 bases. The CDR3 has 14 residues. Looked up from germline, CDR1 is SSHAT and CDR2 is FNYEAQ (reference sequence). V lost 4 bases and J lost 4; bases outside the gene matches: 2.

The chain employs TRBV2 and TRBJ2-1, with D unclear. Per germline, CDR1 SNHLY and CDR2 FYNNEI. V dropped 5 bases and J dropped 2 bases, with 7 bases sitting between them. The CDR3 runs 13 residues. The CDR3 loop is CASSPTTYNEQFF. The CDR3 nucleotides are TGTGCCAGCAGTCCTACAACCTACAATGAGCAGTTCTTC.

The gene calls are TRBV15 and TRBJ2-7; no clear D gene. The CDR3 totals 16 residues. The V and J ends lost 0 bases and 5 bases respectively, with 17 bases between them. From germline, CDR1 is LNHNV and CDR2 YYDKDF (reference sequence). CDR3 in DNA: TGTGCCACCAGCAGAGATATGCCGGGCCTTGGGGACGAGCAGTACTTC. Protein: CATSRDMPGLGDEQYF.

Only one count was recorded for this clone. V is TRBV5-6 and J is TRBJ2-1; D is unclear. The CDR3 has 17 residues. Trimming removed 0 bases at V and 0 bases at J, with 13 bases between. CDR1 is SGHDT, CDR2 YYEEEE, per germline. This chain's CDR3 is CASSLEGPPSSYNEQFF. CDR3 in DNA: TGTGCCAGCAGCTTGGAGGGCCCTCCTAGCTCCTACAATGAGCAGTTCTTC.

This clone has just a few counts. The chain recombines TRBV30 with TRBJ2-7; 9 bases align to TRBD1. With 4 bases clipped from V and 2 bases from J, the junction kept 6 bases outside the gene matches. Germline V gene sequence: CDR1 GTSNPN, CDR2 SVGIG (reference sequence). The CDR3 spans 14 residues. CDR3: CAWTADRGTYEQYF. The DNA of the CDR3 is TGTGCCTGGACTGCGGACAGGGGAACCTACGAGCAGTACTTC.

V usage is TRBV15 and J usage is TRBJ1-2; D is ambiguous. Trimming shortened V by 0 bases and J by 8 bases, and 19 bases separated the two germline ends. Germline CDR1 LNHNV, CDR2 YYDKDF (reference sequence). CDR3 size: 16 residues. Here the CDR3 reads CATSRDRRDLTKGYTF. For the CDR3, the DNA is TGTGCCACCAGCAGAGACAGGAGAGACCTTACCAAAGGCTACACCTTC.

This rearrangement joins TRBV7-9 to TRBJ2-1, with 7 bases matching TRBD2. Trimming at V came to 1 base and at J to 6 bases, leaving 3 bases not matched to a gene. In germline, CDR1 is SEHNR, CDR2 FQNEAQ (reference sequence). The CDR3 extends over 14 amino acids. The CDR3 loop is CASSLGLAANEQFF. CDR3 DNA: TGTGCCAGCAGCTTAGGGCTAGCGGCCAATGAGCAGTTCTTC. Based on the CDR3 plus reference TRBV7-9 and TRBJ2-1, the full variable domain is DTGVSQNPRHKITKRGQNVTFRCDPISEHNRLYWYRQTLGQGPEFLTYFQNEAQLEKSRLLSDRFSAERPKGSFSTLEIQRTEQGDSAMYLCASSLGLAANEQFFGPGTRLTVL.

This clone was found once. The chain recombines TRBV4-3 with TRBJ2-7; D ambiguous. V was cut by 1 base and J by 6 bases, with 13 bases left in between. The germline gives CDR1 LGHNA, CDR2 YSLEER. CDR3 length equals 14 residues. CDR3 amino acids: CASSQGPVLGEQYF. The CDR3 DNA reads TGCGCCAGCAGCCAAGGGCCGGTCCTGGGCGAGCAGTACTTC.

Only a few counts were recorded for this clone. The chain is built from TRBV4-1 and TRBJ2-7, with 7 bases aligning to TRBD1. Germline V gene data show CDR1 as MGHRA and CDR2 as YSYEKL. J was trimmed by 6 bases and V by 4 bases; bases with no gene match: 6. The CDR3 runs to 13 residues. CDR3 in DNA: TGCGCCAGCAGCCGAACCGGGACAGTCGAGCAGTACTTC. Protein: CASSRTGTVEQYF.

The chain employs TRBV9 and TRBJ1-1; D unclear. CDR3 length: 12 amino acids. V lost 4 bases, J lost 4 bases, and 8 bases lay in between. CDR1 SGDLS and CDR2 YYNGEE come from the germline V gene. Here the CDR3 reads CASSSRFTEAFF. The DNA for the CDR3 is TGTGCCAGCAGCTCCCGTTTCACTGAAGCTTTCTTT.

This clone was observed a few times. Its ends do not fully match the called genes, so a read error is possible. CDR3 in DNA: TGTGCCTGGAGTGTGAAACCTAAGGAAAAACTGTTTTTT. Translated, it gives CAWSVKPKEKLFF. This chain connects TRBV30 to TRBJ1-4; D call uncertain. The length of the CDR3 is 13 residues. Germline-derived CDR1 and CDR2 are GTSNPN and SVGIG (reference sequence). The full variable domain, with the rest looked up from reference TRBV30 and TRBJ1-4, is SQTIHQWPATLVQPVGSPLSLECTVEGTSNPNLYWYRQAAGRGLQLLFYSVGIGQISSEVPQNLSASRPQDRQFILSSKKLLLSDSGFYLCAWSVKPKEKLFFGSGTQLSVL.

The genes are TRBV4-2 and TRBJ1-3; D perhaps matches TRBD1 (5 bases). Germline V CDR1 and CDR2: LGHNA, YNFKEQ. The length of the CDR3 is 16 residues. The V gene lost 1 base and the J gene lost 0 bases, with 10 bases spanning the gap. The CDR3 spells CASSQADSFSGNTIYF. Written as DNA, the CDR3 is TGTGCCAGCAGCCAAGCCGACAGTTTCTCTGGAAACACCATATATTTT.

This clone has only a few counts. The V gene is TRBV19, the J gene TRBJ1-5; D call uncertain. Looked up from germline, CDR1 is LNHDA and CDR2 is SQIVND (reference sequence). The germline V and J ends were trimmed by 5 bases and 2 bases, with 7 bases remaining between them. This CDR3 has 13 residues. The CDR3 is CASSPDGNQPQHF. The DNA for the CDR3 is TGTGCCAGTAGTCCCGACGGCAATCAGCCCCAGCATTTT.

The CDR3 is CASNGGRRGGYTF. Here the CDR3 DNA reads TGTGCCAGCAATGGGGGGCGCCGTGGCGGCTACACCTTC. The chain carries TRBV21-1 and TRBJ1-2. TRBV21-1 is reported as a pseudogene. The CDR3 is 13 amino acids.

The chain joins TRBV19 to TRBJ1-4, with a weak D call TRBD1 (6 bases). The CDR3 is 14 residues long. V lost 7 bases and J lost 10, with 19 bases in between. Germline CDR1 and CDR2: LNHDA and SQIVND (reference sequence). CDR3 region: CASIIRGGVGKLFF. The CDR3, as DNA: TGTGCCAGTATCATCAGGGGAGGAGTTGGAAAACTGTTTTTT.

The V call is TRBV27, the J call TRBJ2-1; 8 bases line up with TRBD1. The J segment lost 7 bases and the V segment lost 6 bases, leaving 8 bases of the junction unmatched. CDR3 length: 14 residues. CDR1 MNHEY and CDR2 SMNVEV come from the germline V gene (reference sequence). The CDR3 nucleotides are TGTGCCAGCAGACGGGGACAGGTTATTAATGAGCAGTTCTTC. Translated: CASRRGQVINEQFF.

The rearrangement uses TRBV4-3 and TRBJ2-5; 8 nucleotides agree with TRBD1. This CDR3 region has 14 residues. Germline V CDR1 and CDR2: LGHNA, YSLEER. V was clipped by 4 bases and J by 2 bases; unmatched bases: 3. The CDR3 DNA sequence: TGCGCCAGCAGCCGCGACAGGGGTCAAGAGACCCAGTACTTC. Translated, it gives CASSRDRGQETQYF.

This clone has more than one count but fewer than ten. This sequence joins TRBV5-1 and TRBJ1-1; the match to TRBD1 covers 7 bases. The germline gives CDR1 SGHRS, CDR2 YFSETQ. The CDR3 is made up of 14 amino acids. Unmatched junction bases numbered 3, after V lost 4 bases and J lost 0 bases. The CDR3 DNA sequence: TGCGCCAGCAGCCCGGGACAGATGAACACTGAAGCTTTCTTT. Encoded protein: CASSPGQMNTEAFF.

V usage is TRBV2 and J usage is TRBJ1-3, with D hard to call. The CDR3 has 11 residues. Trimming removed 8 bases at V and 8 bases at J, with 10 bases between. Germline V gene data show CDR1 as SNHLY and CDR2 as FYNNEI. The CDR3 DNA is TGTGCCAGCTTATTAGCAGACACCATATATTTT. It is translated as CASLLADTIYF.

The CDR3 region has the DNA TGTGCCAGCAGCGTAGAGTCCATCTCCTACAATGAGCAGTTCTTC. Translating gives CASSVESISYNEQFF. The gene calls are TRBV9 and TRBJ2-1; D not resolved. Trimming removed 0 bases from V and 0 bases from J, with 7 bases in between. The CDR3 length is 15 residues. Germline V CDR1 and CDR2: SGDLS, YYNGEE.

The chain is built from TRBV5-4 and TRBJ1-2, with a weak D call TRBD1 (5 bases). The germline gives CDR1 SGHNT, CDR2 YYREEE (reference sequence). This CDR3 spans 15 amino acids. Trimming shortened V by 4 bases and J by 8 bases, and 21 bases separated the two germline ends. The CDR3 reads CASSGGGEGRYGYTF. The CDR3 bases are TGTGCCAGCAGCGGCGGAGGGGAAGGGCGTTACGGCTACACCTTC.

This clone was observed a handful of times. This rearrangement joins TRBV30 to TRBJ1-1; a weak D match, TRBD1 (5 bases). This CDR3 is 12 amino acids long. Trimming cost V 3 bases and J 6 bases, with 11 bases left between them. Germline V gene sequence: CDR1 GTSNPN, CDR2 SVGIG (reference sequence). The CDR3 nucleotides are TGTGCCTGGAGCAGGGAGAGCGCTGAAGCTTTCTTT. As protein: CAWSRESAEAFF. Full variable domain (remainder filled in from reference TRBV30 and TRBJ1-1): SQTIHQWPATLVQPVGSPLSLECTVEGTSNPNLYWYRQAAGRGLQLLFYSVGIGQISSEVPQNLSASRPQDRQFILSSKKLLLSDSGFYLCAWSRESAEAFFGQGTRLTVV.

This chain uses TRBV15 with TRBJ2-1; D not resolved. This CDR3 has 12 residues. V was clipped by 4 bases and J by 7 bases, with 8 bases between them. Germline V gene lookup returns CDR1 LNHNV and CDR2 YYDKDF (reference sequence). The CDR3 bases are TGTGCCACCAGCAAGAGGTGGAATGAGCAGTTCTTC. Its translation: CATSKRWNEQFF.

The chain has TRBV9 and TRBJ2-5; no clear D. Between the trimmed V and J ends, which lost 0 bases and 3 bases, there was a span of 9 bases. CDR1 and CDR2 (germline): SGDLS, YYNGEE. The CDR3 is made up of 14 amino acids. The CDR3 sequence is CASSVGLLKETQYF. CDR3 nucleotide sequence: TGTGCCAGCAGCGTAGGACTGCTTAAAGAGACCCAGTACTTC.

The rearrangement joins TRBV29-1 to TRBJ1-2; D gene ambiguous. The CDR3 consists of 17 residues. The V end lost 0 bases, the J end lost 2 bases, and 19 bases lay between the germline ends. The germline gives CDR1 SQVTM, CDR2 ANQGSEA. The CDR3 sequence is CSVEDRQVQQANYGYTF. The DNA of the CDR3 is TGCAGCGTTGAAGATCGCCAGGTCCAACAAGCCAACTATGGCTACACCTTC.

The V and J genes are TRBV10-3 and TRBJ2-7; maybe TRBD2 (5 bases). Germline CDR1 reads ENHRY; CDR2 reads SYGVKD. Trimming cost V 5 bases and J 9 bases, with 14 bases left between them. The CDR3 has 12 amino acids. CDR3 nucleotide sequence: TGTGCCATCAGTAAGGACGTTCGGGGGCAGTACTTC. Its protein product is CAISKDVRGQYF.

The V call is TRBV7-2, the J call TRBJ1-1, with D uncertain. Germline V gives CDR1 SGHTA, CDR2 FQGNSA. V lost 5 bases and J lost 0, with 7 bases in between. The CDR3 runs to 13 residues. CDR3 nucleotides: TGTGCCAGCAGCGCTCGACTGAACACTGAAGCTTTCTTT. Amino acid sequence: CASSARLNTEAFF.

CDR3 nucleotides: TGTGCCAGCAGTTCATACAGGAGCACAGATACGCAGTATTTT. Translating gives CASSSYRSTDTQYF. This chain joins TRBV28 and TRBJ2-3, with D maybe TRBD1 (5 bases). CDR1 is MDHEN and CDR2 is SYDVKM in the germline V gene. The CDR3 covers 14 residues. V gave up 4 bases and J gave up 0 bases, with 8 bases separating them.

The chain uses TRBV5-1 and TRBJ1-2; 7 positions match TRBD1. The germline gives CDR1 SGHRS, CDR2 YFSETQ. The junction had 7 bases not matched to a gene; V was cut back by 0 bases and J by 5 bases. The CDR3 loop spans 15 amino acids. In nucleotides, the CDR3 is TGCGCCAGCAGCTTGGCCCCGGACAGGCATTATGGCTACACCTTC. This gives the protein CASSLAPDRHYGYTF.

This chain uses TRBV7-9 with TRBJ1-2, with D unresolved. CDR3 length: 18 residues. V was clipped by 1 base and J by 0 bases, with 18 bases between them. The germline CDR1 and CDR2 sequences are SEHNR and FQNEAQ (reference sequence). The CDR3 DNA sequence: TGTGCCAGCAGCTTAGATAGGTTTAGGAGGAGAACTAACTATGGCTACACCTTC. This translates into CASSLDRFRRRTNYGYTF. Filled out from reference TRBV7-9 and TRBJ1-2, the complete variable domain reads DTGVSQNPRHKITKRGQNVTFRCDPISEHNRLYWYRQTLGQGPEFLTYFQNEAQLEKSRLLSDRFSAERPKGSFSTLEIQRTEQGDSAMYLCASSLDRFRRRTNYGYTFGSGTRLTVV.